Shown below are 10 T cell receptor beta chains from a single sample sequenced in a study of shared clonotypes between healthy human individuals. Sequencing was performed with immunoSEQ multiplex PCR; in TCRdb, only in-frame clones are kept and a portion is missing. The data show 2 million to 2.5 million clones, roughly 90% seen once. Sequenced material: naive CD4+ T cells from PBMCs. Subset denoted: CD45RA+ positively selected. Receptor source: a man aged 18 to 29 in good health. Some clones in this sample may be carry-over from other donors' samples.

CDR3 protein: CASSLARPDTDTQYF. The CDR3, as DNA: TGCGCCAGCAGCTTGGCCAGGCCAGACACAGATACGCAGTATTTT. The genes are TRBV5-1 and TRBJ2-3; D remains unclear. CDR3 length: 15 amino acids. Trimming pared 0 bases from V and 2 bases from J, leaving 10 bases between. Per germline, CDR1 SGHRS and CDR2 YFSETQ.

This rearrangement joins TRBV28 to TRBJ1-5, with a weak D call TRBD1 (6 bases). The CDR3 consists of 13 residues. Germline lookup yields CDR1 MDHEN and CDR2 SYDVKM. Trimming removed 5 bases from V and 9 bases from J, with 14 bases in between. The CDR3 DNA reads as TGTGCCAGCAGTGGGGGGGCTGTTAGGCCCCAGCATTTT. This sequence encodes CASSGGAVRPQHF.

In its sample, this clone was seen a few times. The CDR3 loop reads CASSGSASGRGEQFF. The DNA for the CDR3 is TGTGCCAGCAGTGGGAGCGCTAGCGGGAGAGGTGAGCAGTTCTTC. The gene calls are TRBV2 and TRBJ2-1, with TRBD2 matching 10 bases. The germline V gene encodes CDR1 SNHLY and CDR2 FYNNEI. CDR3 length equals 15 residues. Trimming took 4 bases from V and 9 from J; bases not matched to a gene: 9.

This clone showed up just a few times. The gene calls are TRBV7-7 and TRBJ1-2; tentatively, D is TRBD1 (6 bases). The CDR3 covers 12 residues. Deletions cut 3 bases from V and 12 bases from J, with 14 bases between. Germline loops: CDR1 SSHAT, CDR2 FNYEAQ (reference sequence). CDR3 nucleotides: TGTGCCAGCAGCTTGCACGACAGGCTCCACACCTTC. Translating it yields CASSLHDRLHTF.

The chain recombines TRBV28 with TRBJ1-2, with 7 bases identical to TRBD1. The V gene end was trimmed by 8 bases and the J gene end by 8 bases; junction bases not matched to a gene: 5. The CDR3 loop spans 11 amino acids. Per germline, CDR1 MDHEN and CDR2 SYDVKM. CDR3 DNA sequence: TGTGCCAGCGAGGGGGCGCGGGGCTACACCTTC. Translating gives CASEGARGYTF.

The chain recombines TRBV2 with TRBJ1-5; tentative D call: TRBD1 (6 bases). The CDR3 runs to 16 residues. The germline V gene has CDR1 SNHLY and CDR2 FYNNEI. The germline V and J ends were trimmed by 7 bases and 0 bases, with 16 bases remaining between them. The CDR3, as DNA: TGTGCCAGCAATTGGGTCAGGGGCCTTAGCAATCAGCCCCAGCATTTT. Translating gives CASNWVRGLSNQPQHF.

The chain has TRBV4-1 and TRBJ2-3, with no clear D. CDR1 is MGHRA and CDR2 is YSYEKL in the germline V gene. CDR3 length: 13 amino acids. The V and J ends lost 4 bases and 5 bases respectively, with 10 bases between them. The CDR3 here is CASSLGFRDTQYF. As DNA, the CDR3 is TGCGCCAGCAGCCTGGGGTTCAGAGATACGCAGTATTTT.

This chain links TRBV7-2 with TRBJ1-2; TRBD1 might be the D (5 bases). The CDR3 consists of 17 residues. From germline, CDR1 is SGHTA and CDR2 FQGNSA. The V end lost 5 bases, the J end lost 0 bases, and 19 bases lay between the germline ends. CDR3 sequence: CASSPRDAAQANYGYTF. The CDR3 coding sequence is TGTGCCAGCAGCCCCCGGGACGCAGCTCAAGCTAACTATGGCTACACCTTC.

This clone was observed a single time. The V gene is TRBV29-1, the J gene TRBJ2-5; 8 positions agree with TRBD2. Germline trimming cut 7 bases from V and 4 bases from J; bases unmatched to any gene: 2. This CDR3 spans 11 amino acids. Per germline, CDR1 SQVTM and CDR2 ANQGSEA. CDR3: CSGREGETQYF. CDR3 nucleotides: TGCAGCGGCCGGGAGGGAGAGACCCAGTACTTC. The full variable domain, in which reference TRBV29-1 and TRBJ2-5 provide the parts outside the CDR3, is SAVISQKPSRDICQRGTSLTIQCQVDSQVTMMFWYRQQPGQSLTLIATANQGSEATYESGFVIDKFPISRPNLTFSTLTVSNMSPEDSSIYLCSGREGETQYFGPGTRLLVL.

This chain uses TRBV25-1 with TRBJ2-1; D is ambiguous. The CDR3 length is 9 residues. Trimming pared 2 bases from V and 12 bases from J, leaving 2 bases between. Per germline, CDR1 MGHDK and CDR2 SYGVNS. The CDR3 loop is CASSEAQFF. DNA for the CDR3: TGTGCCAGCAGTGAAGCGCAGTTCTTC.